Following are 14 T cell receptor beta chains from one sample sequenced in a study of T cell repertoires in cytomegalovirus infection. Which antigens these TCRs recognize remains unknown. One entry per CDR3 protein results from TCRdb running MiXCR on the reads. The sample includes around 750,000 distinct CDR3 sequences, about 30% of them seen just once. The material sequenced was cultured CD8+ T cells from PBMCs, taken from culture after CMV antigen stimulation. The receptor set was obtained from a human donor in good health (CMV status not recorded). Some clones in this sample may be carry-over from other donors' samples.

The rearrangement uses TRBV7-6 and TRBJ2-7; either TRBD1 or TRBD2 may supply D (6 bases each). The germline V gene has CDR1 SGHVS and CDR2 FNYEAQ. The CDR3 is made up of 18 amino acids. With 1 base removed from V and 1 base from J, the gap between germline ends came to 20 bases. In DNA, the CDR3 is TGTGCCAGCAGCTTAGAACTTGTAGTGGGGGGCCGTTCCTACGAGCAGTACTTC. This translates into CASSLELVVGGRSYEQYF. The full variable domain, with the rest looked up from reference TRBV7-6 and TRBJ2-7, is GAGVSQSPRYKVTKRGQDVALRCDPISGHVSLYWYRQALGQGPEFLTYFNYEAQQDKSGLPNDRFSAERPEGSISTLTIQRTEQRDSAMYRCASSLELVVGGRSYEQYFGPGTRLTVT.

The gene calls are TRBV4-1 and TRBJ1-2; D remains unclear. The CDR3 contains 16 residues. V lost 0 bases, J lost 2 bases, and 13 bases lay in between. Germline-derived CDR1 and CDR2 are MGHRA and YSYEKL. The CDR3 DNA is TGCGCCAGCAGCCAAGATCTGGCGGAATCAAACTATGGCTACACCTTC. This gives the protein CASSQDLAESNYGYTF.

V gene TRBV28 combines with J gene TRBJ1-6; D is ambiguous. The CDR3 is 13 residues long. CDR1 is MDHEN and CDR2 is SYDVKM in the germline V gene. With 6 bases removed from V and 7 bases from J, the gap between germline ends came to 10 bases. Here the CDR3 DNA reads TGTGCCAGCAGAATAGCCTTGAATTCACCCCTCCACTTT. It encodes CASRIALNSPLHF.

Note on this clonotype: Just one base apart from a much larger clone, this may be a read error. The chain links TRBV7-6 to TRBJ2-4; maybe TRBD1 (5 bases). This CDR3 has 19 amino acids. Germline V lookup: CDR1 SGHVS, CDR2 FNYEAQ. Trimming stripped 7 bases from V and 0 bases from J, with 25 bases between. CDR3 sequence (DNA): TGTGCCAGCATCTCAGAGGCAGGGTTCCATACAGGAGCCAAAAACATTCAGTACTTC. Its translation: CASISEAGFHTGAKNIQYF.

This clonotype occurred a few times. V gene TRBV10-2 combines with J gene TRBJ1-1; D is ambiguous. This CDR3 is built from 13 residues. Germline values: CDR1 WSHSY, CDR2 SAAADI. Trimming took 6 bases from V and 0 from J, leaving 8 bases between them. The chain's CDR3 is CASRAPMNTEAFF. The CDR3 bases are TGCGCCAGCAGGGCCCCAATGAACACTGAAGCTTTCTTT.

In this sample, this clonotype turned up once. As DNA, the CDR3 is TGTGCCAGCAGTTACTCAGAACTAGTAGCCTCGGATACGCAGTATTTT. It encodes CASSYSELVASDTQYF. The rearrangement links TRBV6-2 or TRBV6-3 to TRBJ2-3; D perhaps matches TRBD2 (5 bases). V was pared by 0 bases and J by 6 bases, with 16 bases between. This CDR3 has 16 amino acids. Germline values: CDR1 MNHEY, CDR2 SVGEGT.

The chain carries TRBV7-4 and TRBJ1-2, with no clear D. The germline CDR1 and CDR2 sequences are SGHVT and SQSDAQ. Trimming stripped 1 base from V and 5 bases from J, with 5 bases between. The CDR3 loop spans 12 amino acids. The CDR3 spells CASSLERYGYTF. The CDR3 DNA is TGTGCCAGCAGCTTAGAACGGTATGGCTACACCTTC.

CDR3 sequence reads: CATSRDFVGGRTGELFF. DNA of the CDR3: TGTGCCACCAGCAGAGATTTTGTAGGGGGCCGAACCGGGGAGCTGTTTTTT. The rearrangement joins TRBV15 to TRBJ2-2; 7 nucleotides line up with TRBD1. The CDR3 loop spans 17 amino acids. Trimming took 0 bases from V and 5 from J; bases not matched to a gene: 9. The germline CDR1 and CDR2 sequences are LNHNV and YYDKDF (reference sequence).

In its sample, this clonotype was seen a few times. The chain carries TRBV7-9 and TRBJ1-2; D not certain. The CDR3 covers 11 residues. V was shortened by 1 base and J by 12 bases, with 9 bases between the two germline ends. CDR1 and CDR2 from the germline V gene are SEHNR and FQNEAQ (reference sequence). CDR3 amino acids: CASSLGHRDTF. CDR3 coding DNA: TGTGCCAGCAGCTTAGGTCACCGGGACACCTTC.

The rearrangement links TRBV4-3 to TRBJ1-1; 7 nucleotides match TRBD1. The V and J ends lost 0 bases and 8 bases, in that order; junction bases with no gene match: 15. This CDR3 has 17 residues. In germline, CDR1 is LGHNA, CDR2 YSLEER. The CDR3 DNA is TGCGCCAGCAGCCAAGAAGCGACAGGGTGGCGTTGGGGGGAAGCTTTCTTT. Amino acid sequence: CASSQEATGWRWGEAFF.

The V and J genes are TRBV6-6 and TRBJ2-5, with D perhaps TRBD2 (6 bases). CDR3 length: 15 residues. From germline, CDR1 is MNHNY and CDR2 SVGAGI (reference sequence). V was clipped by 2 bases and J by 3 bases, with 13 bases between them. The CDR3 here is CASSYILAGKETQYF. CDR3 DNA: TGTGCCAGCAGTTACATACTAGCAGGGAAAGAGACCCAGTACTTC.

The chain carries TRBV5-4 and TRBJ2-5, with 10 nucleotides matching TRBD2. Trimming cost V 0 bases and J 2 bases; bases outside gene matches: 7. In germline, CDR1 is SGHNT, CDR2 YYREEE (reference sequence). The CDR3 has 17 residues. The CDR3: CASSLANLAGEQETQYF. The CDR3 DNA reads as TGTGCCAGCAGCTTGGCCAACCTAGCGGGGGAGCAAGAGACCCAGTACTTC.

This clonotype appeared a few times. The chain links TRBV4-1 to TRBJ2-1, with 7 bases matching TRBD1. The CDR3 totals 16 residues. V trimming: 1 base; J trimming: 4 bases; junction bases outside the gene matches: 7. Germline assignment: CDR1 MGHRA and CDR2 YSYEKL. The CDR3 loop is CASSQAGTASYNEQFF. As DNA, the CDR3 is TGCGCCAGCAGCCAAGCAGGGACAGCAAGTTACAATGAGCAGTTCTTC.

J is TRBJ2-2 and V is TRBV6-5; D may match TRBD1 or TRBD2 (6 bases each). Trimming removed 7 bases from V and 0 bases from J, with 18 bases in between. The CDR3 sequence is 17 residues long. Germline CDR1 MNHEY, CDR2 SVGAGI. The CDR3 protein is CASTNNPRGANTGELFF. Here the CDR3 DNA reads TGTGCCAGCACCAACAATCCGAGGGGGGCGAACACCGGGGAGCTGTTTTTT.